The clone carrying this T cell receptor beta chain was recorded a few times. Its antigen is not known. The entry originates in a study of T-cell reconstitution after alpha-beta-depleted transplantation in children. Regarding the study as a whole: Surviving recipient cells, namely T cells and thymic progenitors, were the source of high day-60 TCRbeta diversity in some patients. At around two months after transplant, the alpha-beta T cells were reportedly derived from several hundred expanded clones that came from non-depleted graft cells. Hyperexpanded clones declined; after one year, newly produced T cells mostly supplied diversity.

CDR3 length: 14 amino acids. Germline lookup yields CDR1 SQVTM and CDR2 ANQGSEA. Trimming at V came to 5 bases and at J to 6 bases, leaving 10 bases not matched to a gene. Unique molecular identifiers were incorporated into the prepared TCRbeta library. One entry per CDR3 protein results from TCRdb running MiXCR on the PCR reads. The sample holds 600,000 to 700,000 distinct CDR3 sequences, about 12% seen once. The rearrangement links TRBV29-1 to TRBJ2-3, with 8 bases lining up with TRBD2. The TCR was taken from a girl aged 2-10 years with congenital amegakaryocytic thrombocytopenia, due to receive a stem cell transplant. Sequences were derived from PBMCs, sampled before TCRalphabeta/CD19-depleted stem cell transplant. The CDR3 is CSVLGFGGADTQYF. In DNA form, the CDR3 reads TGCAGCGTTCTGGGATTCGGGGGGGCCGATACGCAGTATTTT.